This T cell receptor (beta chain) was captured by sequencing in a study of blood T cell repertoires in COVID-19. Study information: The origin of the acute and convalescent COVID-19 samples was the United States, Italy and Spain. T cells, B-cell-depleted T cells, or PBMCs supplied cDNA or gDNA.

Original processing methods: For nucleated cells, counts were estimated from reference gene primer amplification. Generated by immunoSEQ multiplex PCR, the TCRdb table keeps only in-frame clones and is missing some. Clone size and V and J calls were adopted from that table, with D and trimming inferred from the DNA. The repertoire holds around 260,000 clones, with 83% as singletons. Per the germline V gene, CDR1 is SGHTA and CDR2 is FQGNSA. Trimming left V 4 bases short and J 7 bases short, with 14 bases between. This CDR3 has 14 residues. Sequenced material: peripheral blood. This rearrangement joins TRBV7-2 to TRBJ2-1; tentatively, D is TRBD1 (6 bases). The TCR was taken from a woman aged 45 to 65 who had recovered from COVID-19. The CDR3 DNA follows: TGTGCCAGCAGCTACCAGCACAGGGCTAATGAGCAGTTCTTC. Residues: CASSYQHRANEQFF.